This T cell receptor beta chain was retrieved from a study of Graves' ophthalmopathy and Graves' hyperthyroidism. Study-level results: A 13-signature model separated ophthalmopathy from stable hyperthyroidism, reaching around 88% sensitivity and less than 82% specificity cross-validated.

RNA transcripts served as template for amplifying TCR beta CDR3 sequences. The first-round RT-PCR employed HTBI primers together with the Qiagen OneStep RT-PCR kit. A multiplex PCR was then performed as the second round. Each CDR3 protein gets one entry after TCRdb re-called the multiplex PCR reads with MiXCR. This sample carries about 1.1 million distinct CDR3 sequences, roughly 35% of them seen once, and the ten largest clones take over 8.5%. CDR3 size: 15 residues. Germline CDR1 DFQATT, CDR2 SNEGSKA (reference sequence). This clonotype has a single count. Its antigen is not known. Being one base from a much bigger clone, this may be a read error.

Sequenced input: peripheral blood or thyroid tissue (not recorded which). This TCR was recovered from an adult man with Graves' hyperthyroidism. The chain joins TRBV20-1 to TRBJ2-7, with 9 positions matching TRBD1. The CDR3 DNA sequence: TGCAGTGCTGGAGAACCGGGACAGGGTTCCTACGAGCAGTACTTC. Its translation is CSAGEPGQGSYEQYF.